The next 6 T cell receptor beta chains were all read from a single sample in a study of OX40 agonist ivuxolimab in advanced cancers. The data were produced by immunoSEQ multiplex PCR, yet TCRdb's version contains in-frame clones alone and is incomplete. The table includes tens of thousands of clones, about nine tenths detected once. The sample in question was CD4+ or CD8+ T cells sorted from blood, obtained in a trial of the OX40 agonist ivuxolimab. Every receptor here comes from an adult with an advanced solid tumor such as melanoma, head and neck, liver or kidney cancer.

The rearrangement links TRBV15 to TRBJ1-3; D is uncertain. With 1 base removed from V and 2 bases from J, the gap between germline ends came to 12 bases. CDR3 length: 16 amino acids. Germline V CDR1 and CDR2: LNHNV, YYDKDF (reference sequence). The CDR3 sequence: CATSRARLKTGNTIYF. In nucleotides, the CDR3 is TGTGCCACCAGCAGAGCACGATTGAAGACTGGAAACACCATATATTTT.

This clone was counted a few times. The CDR3 reads CASSLSGPGEFF. The CDR3 bases are TGTGCCAGCAGCTTATCTGGTCCAGGGGAGTTCTTC. The chain is built from TRBV7-9 and TRBJ2-1; D is possibly TRBD1 (6 bases). The CDR3 runs 12 residues. The germline V gene has CDR1 SEHNR and CDR2 FQNEAQ (reference sequence). Between the trimmed V and J ends, which lost 2 bases and 14 bases, there was a span of 13 bases.

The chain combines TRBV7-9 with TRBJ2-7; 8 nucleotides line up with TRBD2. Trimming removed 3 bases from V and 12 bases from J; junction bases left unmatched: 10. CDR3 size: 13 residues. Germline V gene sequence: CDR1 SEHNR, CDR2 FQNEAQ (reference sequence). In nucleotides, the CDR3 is TGTGCCAGCAGCTTCACCGGGGGGGAATCATCGTACTTC. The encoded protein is CASSFTGGESSYF.

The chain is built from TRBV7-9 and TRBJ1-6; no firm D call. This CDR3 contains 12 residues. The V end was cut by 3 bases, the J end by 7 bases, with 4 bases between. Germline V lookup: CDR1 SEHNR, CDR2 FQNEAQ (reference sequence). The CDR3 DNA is TGTGCCAGCAGCTTTCCCAATTCACCCCTCCACTTT. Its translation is CASSFPNSPLHF.

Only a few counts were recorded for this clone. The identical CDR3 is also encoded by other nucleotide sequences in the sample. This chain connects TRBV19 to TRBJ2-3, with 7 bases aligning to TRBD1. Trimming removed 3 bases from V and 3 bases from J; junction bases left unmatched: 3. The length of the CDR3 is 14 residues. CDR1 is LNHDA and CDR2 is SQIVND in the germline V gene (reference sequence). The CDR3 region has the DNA TGTGCCAGTAGTATGGGGACAGATACAGATACGCAGTATTTT. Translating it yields CASSMGTDTDTQYF.

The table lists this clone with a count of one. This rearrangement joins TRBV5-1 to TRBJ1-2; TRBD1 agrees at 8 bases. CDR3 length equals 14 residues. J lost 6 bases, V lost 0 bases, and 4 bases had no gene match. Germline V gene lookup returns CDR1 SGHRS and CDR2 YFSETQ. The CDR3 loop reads CASSLAQGADGYTF. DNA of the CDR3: TGCGCCAGCAGCTTGGCCCAGGGGGCGGATGGCTACACCTTC.